Listed below are T cell receptor beta chains from one sample, sequenced in a study of blood T cell repertoires in COVID-19. Assay used: immunoSEQ multiplex PCR; TCRdb lists only in-frame clones, some missing. The sample gives approximately 130,000 clones, about 86% of which show up once; roughly 9.1% is in the top ten. Sequencing used peripheral blood. These receptors came from a woman aged 55-69 years with active or convalescent COVID-19. The CDR3 runs from the conserved cysteine through the conserved F or W. The D gene is left open where the match is weak. Not all rows give a size; the values are once, few, many and, for expanded clones, a class.

D: NA; V: TRBV3-1/TRBV3-2; size: NA; J: TRBJ2-3; DNA: TGTGCCAGCAGCCCGCCTGTCGGGGACACAGATACGCAGTATTTT; CDR3: CASSPPVGDTDTQYF
D: TRBD2; V: TRBV6-5; size: few; J: TRBJ2-2; DNA: TGTGCCAGCAGGCGGGAGAGGGCCACCGGGGAGCTGTTTTTT; CDR3: CASRRERATGELFF
D: TRBD1; V: TRBV25-1; size: NA; J: TRBJ1-3; DNA: TGTGCCAGCAGTGACAGGGGGGTGGCTGGAAACACCATATATTTT; CDR3: CASSDRGVAGNTIYF
D: TRBD2; V: TRBV9; size: NA; J: TRBJ2-5; DNA: TGTGCCAGCAGCGTAGCGGGAGGGGGGGTCCAAGAGACCCAGTACTTC; CDR3: CASSVAGGGVQETQYF
D: TRBD1; V: TRBV11-2; size: NA; J: TRBJ1-2; DNA: TGTGCCAGCAGCTTACGCCAAGGGGGACAGGGGTACAGCTATGGCTACACCTTC; CDR3: CASSLRQGGQGYSYGYTF
D: NA; V: TRBV12-3/TRBV12-4; size: NA; J: TRBJ1-3; DNA: TGTGCCAGCAGTTTAGATCCGTGGAGGGTAGAGGGTTTT; CDR3: CASSLDPWRVEGF
D: TRBD2; V: TRBV3-1/TRBV3-2; size: NA; J: TRBJ2-1; DNA: TGTGCCAGCAGCCCTATCACTAGCGGGCCGGACAATGAGCAGTTCTTC; CDR3: CASSPITSGPDNEQFF
D: NA; V: TRBV3-1/TRBV3-2; size: NA; J: TRBJ2-2; DNA: TGTGCCAGCAGCTATCCGGGAGCCGGGGAGCTGTTTTTT; CDR3: CASSYPGAGELFF
D: NA; V: TRBV11-1; size: NA; J: TRBJ1-1; DNA: TGTGCCAGCAGCTACGACAGGAACACTGAAGCTTTCTTT; CDR3: CASSYDRNTEAFF
D: NA; V: TRBV11-2; size: NA; J: TRBJ1-2; DNA: TGTGCCAGCAGCTTAGATGGCCAGGCGCCCTTCTATGGCTACACCTTC; CDR3: CASSLDGQAPFYGYTF
D: TRBD1; V: TRBV2; size: NA; J: TRBJ1-2; DNA: TGTGCCAGCACCCCAACCCGGGACAGCTATGGCTACACCTTC; CDR3: CASTPTRDSYGYTF
D: TRBD2; V: TRBV5-4; size: NA; J: TRBJ2-1; DNA: TGTGCCAGCAGCCCGACTAGCGGGGGGGCCTCGAATGAGCAGTTCTTC; CDR3: CASSPTSGGASNEQFF
D: NA; V: TRBV7-8; size: NA; J: TRBJ2-1; DNA: TGTGCCAGCAGCAGGCGGGCGGGGCCAAGCTCCTACAATGAGCAGTTCTTC; CDR3: CASSRRAGPSSYNEQFF
D: TRBD1; V: TRBV9; size: NA; J: TRBJ2-1; DNA: TGTGCCAGCAGCGTAGACCTAAAAGGGGGCGATGAGCAGTTCTTC; CDR3: CASSVDLKGGDEQFF
D: TRBD2; V: TRBV5-6; size: NA; J: TRBJ2-1; DNA: TGTGCCAGCAGTGGGGGGAGCGGGGACCCCTACAATGAGCAGTTCTTC; CDR3: CASSGGSGDPYNEQFF
D: TRBD1; V: TRBV11-2; size: NA; J: TRBJ1-1; DNA: TGTGCCAGCAGCTTTGACAGGGGAGGCACTGAAGCTTTCTTT; CDR3: CASSFDRGGTEAFF
D: NA; V: TRBV24-1; size: NA; J: TRBJ1-5; DNA: TGTGCCACCAGTGATTCCAGGGGTAGCAATCAGCCCCAGCATTTT; CDR3: CATSDSRGSNQPQHF
D: NA; V: TRBV19; size: NA; J: TRBJ1-5; DNA: TGTGCCAGTAGCCCCTGGGGGGGTTATAGCAATCAGCCCCAGCATTTT; CDR3: CASSPWGGYSNQPQHF
D: TRBD2; V: TRBV5-1; size: NA; J: TRBJ2-1; DNA: TGCGCCAGCAGCTTCCCTAGCGGGCAATCCTACAATGAGCAGTTCTTC; CDR3: CASSFPSGQSYNEQFF
D: TRBD1; V: TRBV11-1; size: NA; J: TRBJ1-2; DNA: TGTGCCAGCAGTCCGGAGGACAGGCCTGATCTTTATGGCTACACCTTC; CDR3: CASSPEDRPDLYGYTF
D: NA; V: TRBV15; size: NA; J: TRBJ2-5; DNA: TGTGCCACCAGCAGAGACCCCCTCCCCTACAGGGCCTGGGCGGAGACCCAGTACTTC; CDR3: CATSRDPLPYRAWAETQYF
D: TRBD1; V: TRBV30; size: NA; J: TRBJ1-1; DNA: TGTGCCTGGAGTGTCCCGGGACAGGGGGTGCCTTTCTTT; CDR3: CAWSVPGQGVPFF
D: NA; V: TRBV18; size: NA; J: TRBJ1-5; DNA: TGTGCCAGCCAACGCGGGGTGGGGGGCAATCAGCCCCAGCATTTT; CDR3: CASQRGVGGNQPQHF
D: NA; V: TRBV6-1; size: NA; J: TRBJ1-1; DNA: TGTGCCAGCAGTGTGGGGGCAGGGTATATGAACACTGAAGCTTTCTTT; CDR3: CASSVGAGYMNTEAFF
D: NA; V: TRBV6-6; size: NA; J: TRBJ1-1; DNA: TGTGCCAGCAGTTACTCGGGAGGGGACACTGAAGCTTTCTTT; CDR3: CASSYSGGDTEAFF
D: NA; V: TRBV3-1/TRBV3-2; size: NA; J: TRBJ2-2; DNA: TGTGCCAGCAGCCCGGCCTTGCTACCGGGTACCGGGGAGCTGTTTTTT; CDR3: CASSPALLPGTGELFF
D: TRBD1; V: TRBV19; size: NA; J: TRBJ2-2; DNA: TGTGCCAGTAAAACGGGGACAGGTAACACCGGGGAGCTGTTTTTT; CDR3: CASKTGTGNTGELFF
D: TRBD1; V: TRBV5-1; size: few; J: TRBJ1-4; DNA: TGCGCCAGCAGCCACAACTCACAGGGGGCTTATGAAAAACTGTTTTTT; CDR3: CASSHNSQGAYEKLFF
D: NA; V: TRBV30; size: few; J: TRBJ2-7; DNA: TGTGCCTGGACCCTCCCGTCAGCCAGGGCCAGTCGCGAGCAGTACTTC; CDR3: CAWTLPSARASREQYF
D: NA; V: TRBV30; size: NA; J: TRBJ2-7; DNA: TGTGCCTGGGCAGGTGACTACGAGCAGTACTTC; CDR3: CAWAGDYEQYF
D: TRBD1; V: TRBV6-5; size: NA; J: TRBJ1-6; DNA: TGTGCCAGCAGCGCCGAGGGACAGGGAAGCTCACCCCTCCACTTT; CDR3: CASSAEGQGSSPLHF
D: NA; V: TRBV3-1/TRBV3-2; size: NA; J: TRBJ1-1; DNA: TGTGCCAGCAGCCACACCCCAACAGGGAACACTGAAGCTTTCTTT; CDR3: CASSHTPTGNTEAFF
D: TRBD1; V: TRBV7-8; size: NA; J: TRBJ2-7; DNA: TGTGCCAGCAGCTGGGAGACAGGGGACTCCTACGAGCAGTACTTC; CDR3: CASSWETGDSYEQYF
D: TRBD1; V: TRBV10-1; size: NA; J: TRBJ1-1; DNA: TGCGCCAGCAGTGGGGACAGGGGGCGAACTGAAGCTTTCTTT; CDR3: CASSGDRGRTEAFF
D: NA; V: TRBV18; size: NA; J: TRBJ1-1; DNA: TGTGCCAGCTCACCAAACACAGAGAACACTGAAGCTTTCTTT; CDR3: CASSPNTENTEAFF
D: TRBD1; V: TRBV28; size: few; J: TRBJ1-2; DNA: TGTGCCAGCAGGACAGGGGGTTCCCATGGCTACACCTTC; CDR3: CASRTGGSHGYTF
D: NA; V: TRBV7-3; size: NA; J: TRBJ2-5; DNA: TGTGCCAGCAGCTGGAACGGGAGAACTCAAGAGACCCAGTACTTC; CDR3: CASSWNGRTQETQYF
D: NA; V: TRBV6-5; size: NA; J: TRBJ2-2; DNA: TGTGCCAGCATCAGCGTGAACACCGGGGAGCTGTTTTTT; CDR3: CASISVNTGELFF
D: TRBD1; V: TRBV6-2/TRBV6-3; size: NA; J: TRBJ2-7; DNA: TGTGCCAGCGGCCAAGGGACAGGGAGAGACGAGCAGTACTTC; CDR3: CASGQGTGRDEQYF
D: TRBD1; V: TRBV4-1; size: few; J: TRBJ1-2; DNA: TGCGCCAGCAGCCAAGTTGGGGACAGGGTGAGCTATGGCTACACCTTC; CDR3: CASSQVGDRVSYGYTF
D: NA; V: TRBV28; size: NA; J: TRBJ1-2; DNA: TGTGCCAGCAGTTTCTTCAGGGGTCCGACGTGGGGCTACACCTTC; CDR3: CASSFFRGPTWGYTF
D: TRBD2; V: TRBV5-4; size: NA; J: TRBJ2-2; DNA: TGTGCCAGCAGCTCCTTAGCGGGGGGATACACCGGGGAGCTGTTTTTT; CDR3: CASSSLAGGYTGELFF
D: TRBD1; V: TRBV30; size: NA; J: TRBJ1-2; DNA: TGTGCCTGGAGTCGAAAGTGGACAGGGATCTATGGCTACACCTTC; CDR3: CAWSRKWTGIYGYTF
D: TRBD2; V: TRBV5-4; size: NA; J: TRBJ2-3; DNA: TGTGCCAGCAGCTTACCTAGCGGGAGGGATTCAGATACGCAGTATTTT; CDR3: CASSLPSGRDSDTQYF
D: NA; V: TRBV7-4; size: once; J: TRBJ1-5; DNA: TGTGCCAGCAGCCCTCGGGACACTAATAGCAATCAGCCCCAGCATTTT; CDR3: CASSPRDTNSNQPQHF
D: NA; V: TRBV14; size: few; J: TRBJ2-7; DNA: TGTGCCAGCAGCCCATCCAGGGTCGGAGAGCAGTACTTC; CDR3: CASSPSRVGEQYF
D: NA; V: TRBV7-9; size: NA; J: TRBJ2-7; DNA: TGTGCCAGCAGCACGACTAGGGTCGAGCAGTACTTC; CDR3: CASSTTRVEQYF
D: NA; V: TRBV6-6; size: NA; J: TRBJ1-2; DNA: TGTGCCAGCAGTCCGAATTTCGCCCGCGACACTAACTATGGCTACACCTTC; CDR3: CASSPNFARDTNYGYTF
D: TRBD2; V: TRBV4-3; size: once; J: TRBJ2-3; DNA: TGCGCCAGCAGCCAAGGAAGCGGGAGGGGTGATACGCAGTATTTT; CDR3: CASSQGSGRGDTQYF